The 28 T cell receptor beta chains below come from one sample, sequenced in a study of T cell repertoires in cytomegalovirus infection. MiXCR was run by TCRdb on the reads, yielding one entry per CDR3 protein. The sample yields about 460,000 distinct CDR3 sequences, around 11% seen once. Sequenced input: PBMCs. The receptors were gathered from a human donor in good health (CMV status not recorded). Some clones in this sample may be carry-over from other donors' samples.

A few counts support this clonotype. The chain is built from TRBV6-1 and TRBJ1-2; maybe TRBD1 (6 bases). The CDR3 is made up of 13 amino acids. Germline-derived CDR1 and CDR2 are MNHNS and SASEGT. With 7 bases removed from V and 6 bases from J, the gap between germline ends came to 15 bases. The CDR3 here is CASKETGIDGYTF. Written as DNA, the CDR3 is TGTGCCAGCAAAGAGACAGGAATCGATGGCTACACCTTC.

This clonotype was detected many times. CDR3: CASSEGPNSYEQYF. CDR3 in DNA: TGTGCCAGCAGTGAGGGACCCAACTCCTACGAGCAGTACTTC. V is TRBV7-3 and J is TRBJ2-7; perhaps D is TRBD1 or TRBD2 (5 bases each). The CDR3 runs 14 residues. Germline V lookup: CDR1 SGHTA, CDR2 FQGTGA. V gave up 6 bases and J gave up 0 bases, with 12 bases separating them. The whole variable domain, filled in from reference TRBV7-3 and TRBJ2-7, reads GAGVSQTPSNKVTEKGKYVELRCDPISGHTALYWYRQSLGQGPEFLIYFQGTGAADDSGLPNDRFFAVRPEGSVSTLKIQRTERGDSAVYLCASSEGPNSYEQYFGPGTRLTVT.

This chain joins TRBV10-3 and TRBJ1-2, with 9 bases matching TRBD1. The germline gives CDR1 ENHRY, CDR2 SYGVKD. The V gene end was trimmed by 2 bases and the J gene end by 7 bases; junction bases not matched to a gene: 11. This CDR3 region has 16 residues. In DNA form, the CDR3 reads TGTGCCATCAGTGAGGCTTCGGGACAGGGCGAATCTGGCTACACCTTC. Encoded protein: CAISEASGQGESGYTF.

This clonotype was counted many times. V usage is TRBV7-8 and J usage is TRBJ2-7; tentative D call: TRBD1 (6 bases). V lost 0 bases, J lost 6 bases, and 18 bases lay in between. This CDR3 has 16 residues. Looked up from germline, CDR1 is SGHVS and CDR2 is FQNEAQ. The CDR3 here is CASSLATGSTQREQYF. CDR3 nucleotides: TGTGCCAGCAGCTTAGCGACAGGATCCACCCAGCGCGAGCAGTACTTC.

The rearrangement links TRBV2 to TRBJ2-1; TRBD1 might be the D (7 bases). V lost 7 bases and J 7 bases, leaving 20 bases between the germline ends. This CDR3 has 15 residues. The germline CDR1 and CDR2 sequences are SNHLY and FYNNEI. The CDR3 spells CASTADREVLNEQFF. The CDR3 bases are TGTGCCAGCACCGCCGACAGGGAGGTTCTTAATGAGCAGTTCTTC.

In this sample, this clonotype turned up many times. The rearrangement uses TRBV7-9 and TRBJ2-2; 10 bases are a match to TRBD2. Germline V gene lookup returns CDR1 SEHNR and CDR2 FQNEAQ (reference sequence). The CDR3 length is 17 residues. V shed 4 bases and J 6 bases; nucleotides not matched to a gene: 11. The CDR3 loop is CASSSSGLAAWSGELFF. CDR3 DNA sequence: TGTGCCAGCAGCTCATCCGGACTAGCGGCGTGGTCCGGGGAGCTGTTTTTT.

This clonotype was observed at least ten times. V and J are TRBV7-2 and TRBJ2-1; D gene ambiguous. Germline V gene lookup returns CDR1 SGHTA and CDR2 FQGNSA. V was trimmed by 3 bases and J by 9 bases, leaving 6 bases between them. This CDR3 has 11 residues. CDR3: CASSFYGEQFF. Here the CDR3 DNA reads TGTGCCAGCAGCTTTTACGGTGAGCAGTTCTTC.

This chain links TRBV6-2 or TRBV6-3 with TRBJ2-1; D is unclear. This CDR3 spans 13 amino acids. The germline V gene has CDR1 MNHEY and CDR2 SVGEGT. V was pared by 6 bases and J by 4 bases, with 10 bases between. The CDR3 DNA reads TGTGCCAGCAGCCCTCAGATGTACAATGAGCAGTTCTTC. Protein: CASSPQMYNEQFF.

This clonotype was seen repeatedly, ten times or more. The genes are TRBV28 and TRBJ2-5; D is possibly TRBD1 (6 bases). The CDR3 length is 13 residues. Trimming took 10 bases from V and 5 from J, leaving 17 bases between them. The germline gives CDR1 MDHEN, CDR2 SYDVKM. The CDR3 nucleotides read TGTGCCATCAGGGGCCGCCGGAGGGAGACCCAGTACTTC. Its translation: CAIRGRRRETQYF.

The chain uses TRBV19 and TRBJ2-2; 9 positions agree with TRBD1. V shed 10 bases, J shed 7 bases, and the junction held 10 bases outside the gene matches. The germline gives CDR1 LNHDA, CDR2 SQIVND (reference sequence). The CDR3 extends over 14 amino acids. For the CDR3, the DNA is TGTGCCACCAATACAGGGGGCGGAAACGGGGAGCTGTTTTTT. Protein: CATNTGGGNGELFF.

The chain uses TRBV28 and TRBJ2-1; no definite D call. This CDR3 region has 16 residues. Germline assignment: CDR1 MDHEN and CDR2 SYDVKM. With 7 bases removed from V and 4 bases from J, the gap between germline ends came to 20 bases. CDR3 in amino acids: CASNDKVTGLYNEQFF. CDR3 in DNA: TGTGCCAGCAATGATAAAGTGACGGGCCTTTACAATGAGCAGTTCTTC. Supplemented by reference TRBV28 and TRBJ2-1, the full variable domain reads DVKVTQSSRYLVKRTGEKVFLECVQDMDHENMFWYRQDPGLGLRLIYFSYDVKMKEKGDIPEGYSVSREKKERFSLILESASTNQTSMYLCASNDKVTGLYNEQFFGPGTRLTVL.

This clonotype was seen ten or more times. This chain links TRBV7-9 with TRBJ2-3; the D is unclear. CDR1 and CDR2 (germline): SEHNR, FQNEAQ (reference sequence). This CDR3 comprises 16 residues. Trimming took 6 bases from V and 12 from J, leaving 28 bases between them. The CDR3 DNA sequence: TGTGCCAGCAGTACCCGCCCAGCCAGTGTAGGTTGGATCCAGTATTTT. Translation gives CASSTRPASVGWIQYF.

This clonotype was detected ten times or more. This chain joins TRBV7-2 and TRBJ2-1; 10 nucleotides match TRBD1. The J segment lost 2 bases and the V segment lost 5 bases, leaving 3 bases of the junction unmatched. The CDR3 is 15 residues long. The germline CDR1 and CDR2 sequences are SGHTA and FQGNSA. CDR3 nucleotides: TGTGCCAGCAGCCCGGACAGGGGGACCTACAATGAGCAGTTCTTC. Protein sequence: CASSPDRGTYNEQFF.

The chain has TRBV15 and TRBJ2-7, with D uncertain. The germline V gene has CDR1 LNHNV and CDR2 YYDKDF (reference sequence). V was clipped by 3 bases and J by 3 bases, with 12 bases between them. The CDR3 has 14 residues. CDR3 nucleotide sequence: TGTGCCACCAGCAGGCCGGGTCCCGTCTACGAGCAGTACTTC. It is translated as CATSRPGPVYEQYF. The full variable domain, its missing parts supplied by reference TRBV15 and TRBJ2-7, is DAMVIQNPRYQVTQFGKPVTLSCSQTLNHNVMYWYQQKSSQAPKLLFHYYDKDFNNEADTPDNFQSRRPNTSFCFLDIRSPGLGDTAMYLCATSRPGPVYEQYFGPGTRLTVT.

This clonotype was recorded at least ten times. The chain employs TRBV13 and TRBJ1-4, with D possibly matching TRBD1 (6 bases). Germline CDR1 is PRHDT and CDR2 is FYEKMQ (reference sequence). Deletions cut 7 bases from V and 11 bases from J, with 14 bases between. The CDR3 has 12 amino acids. The DNA of the CDR3 is TGTGCCAGCACCTCGGGGGCGGGGAAACTGTTTTTT. This codes for CASTSGAGKLFF.

The chain combines TRBV27 with TRBJ1-4; TRBD1 aligns across 7 bases. This CDR3 is 15 amino acids long. V was pared by 5 bases and J by 7 bases, with 10 bases of the junction left unmatched. Germline CDR1 and CDR2: MNHEY and SMNVEV (reference sequence). CDR3 in DNA: TGTGCCAGCAGTCCCCTGACAGGGCGTTTTGAAAAACTGTTTTTT. Translation gives CASSPLTGRFEKLFF.

In this sample, this clonotype turned up many times. The chain uses TRBV7-2 and TRBJ2-5, with TRBD1 matching over 7 bases. After removal of 2 bases from V and 1 base from J, the junction contained 4 bases not matched to a gene. Germline assignment: CDR1 SGHTA and CDR2 FQGNSA. CDR3 length equals 15 residues. CDR3: CASSLNDRVQETQYF. CDR3 DNA: TGTGCCAGCAGCTTAAACGACAGGGTCCAAGAGACCCAGTACTTC.

The chain joins TRBV3-1 to TRBJ1-1, with D perhaps matching TRBD1 (5 bases). The CDR3 is made up of 17 amino acids. The germline gives CDR1 LGHDT, CDR2 YNNKEL (reference sequence). Trimming pared 0 bases from V and 3 bases from J, leaving 17 bases between. CDR3 loop: CASSQEGVIRGDTEAFF. Written as DNA, the CDR3 is TGTGCCAGCAGCCAAGAAGGGGTCATCCGGGGAGACACTGAAGCTTTCTTT.

This clonotype was seen more than once but under ten times. This chain links TRBV15 with TRBJ2-5; D unresolved. This CDR3 has 14 residues. Trimming took off 3 bases at V and 7 bases at J, with 15 bases between the two ends. Germline V gene data show CDR1 as LNHNV and CDR2 as YYDKDF (reference sequence). Here the CDR3 DNA reads TGTGCCACCAGCAGGGAGTCAGGAACGAGGACCCAGTACTTC. This encodes CATSRESGTRTQYF.

This clonotype was counted between two and nine times. The gene calls are TRBV29-1 and TRBJ1-2; a weak D match, TRBD1 (6 bases). Germline V gene lookup returns CDR1 SQVTM and CDR2 ANQGSEA. CDR3 length equals 12 residues. Deletions cut 4 bases from V and 4 bases from J, with 10 bases between. CDR3 DNA sequence: TGCAGCGTTGGGACAGAGATCTATGGCTACACCTTC. This sequence encodes CSVGTEIYGYTF. Supplemented by reference TRBV29-1 and TRBJ1-2, the full variable domain reads SAVISQKPSRDICQRGTSLTIQCQVDSQVTMMFWYRQQPGQSLTLIATANQGSEATYESGFVIDKFPISRPNLTFSTLTVSNMSPEDSSIYLCSVGTEIYGYTFGSGTRLTVV.

The J gene is TRBJ1-2, the V gene TRBV20-1; D may be TRBD1 (6 bases). The ends were cut back, 6 bases at V and 9 bases at J, with 11 bases in the middle. The CDR3 covers 10 residues. Germline V gene data show CDR1 as DFQATT and CDR2 as SNEGSKA (reference sequence). The CDR3 DNA reads TGCAGTGCCACGGACAGCCGCTACACCTTC. Protein: CSATDSRYTF.

This clonotype was counted many times. This chain joins TRBV19 and TRBJ1-1, with TRBD1 identical over 9 bases. The J segment lost 4 bases and the V segment lost 8 bases, leaving 8 bases of the junction unmatched. Looked up from germline, CDR1 is LNHDA and CDR2 is SQIVND (reference sequence). This CDR3 has 14 residues. The CDR3 loop is CASGDRVRGTEAFF. In DNA form, the CDR3 reads TGTGCCAGTGGGGACAGGGTAAGGGGCACTGAAGCTTTCTTT.

The CDR3 bases are TGCAGTGCCCAGGAGGTAACCGTTAGCTACACCTTC. Translating gives CSAQEVTVSYTF. This chain connects TRBV20-1 to TRBJ1-2; no definite D call. Germline V gene sequence: CDR1 DFQATT, CDR2 SNEGSKA (reference sequence). Trimming took 6 bases from V and 9 from J, leaving 17 bases between them. The length of the CDR3 is 12 residues.

At least ten counts were recorded for this clonotype. This chain links TRBV18 with TRBJ1-2; D gene unclear. There are 15 residues in the CDR3. Germline CDR1 is KGHSH and CDR2 is LQKENI. Deletions cut 2 bases from V and 3 bases from J, with 13 bases between. This chain's CDR3 is CASSPGMDGYYGYTF. The CDR3 nucleotides read TGTGCCAGCTCACCAGGGATGGACGGATACTATGGCTACACCTTC.

This clonotype was seen a few times. This chain connects TRBV9 to TRBJ1-3, with 10 bases identical to TRBD1. The trim removed 3 bases at V and 2 bases at J, leaving 5 bases unmatched. The CDR3 is 16 amino acids. The germline V gene has CDR1 SGDLS and CDR2 YYNGEE. CDR3 sequence reads: CASSDPGQGPGNTIYF. CDR3 nucleotides: TGTGCCAGCAGCGACCCGGGACAGGGGCCTGGAAACACCATATATTTT.

Concerning this clonotype itself: This could be a read error, since a much larger clone is one nucleotide away. The chain recombines TRBV29-1 with TRBJ1-4, with D possibly matching TRBD1 (5 bases). This CDR3 has 14 amino acids. CDR1 is SQVTM and CDR2 is ANQGSEA in the germline V gene. This CDR3 reads CSVGNWAGNERLFF. CDR3 nucleotides: TGCAGCGTTGGGAATTGGGCAGGGAATGAAAGACTGTTTTTT.

The table lists this clonotype with many counts. The V gene is TRBV7-2, the J gene TRBJ1-5; tentative D call: TRBD1 (6 bases). CDR1 is SGHTA and CDR2 is FQGNSA in the germline V gene. This CDR3 is built from 15 residues. V was pared by 5 bases and J by 5 bases, with 16 bases between. The CDR3 here is CASSAGATRDQPQHF. The CDR3 nucleotides are TGTGCCAGCAGCGCAGGGGCGACCCGCGATCAGCCCCAGCATTTT. The entire variable domain, with the rest obtained from reference TRBV7-2 and TRBJ1-5, is as follows: GAGVSQSPSNKVTEKGKDVELRCDPISGHTALYWYRQSLGQGLEFLIYFQGNSAPDKSGLPSDRFSAERTGGSVSTLTIQRTQQEDSAVYLCASSAGATRDQPQHFGDGTRLSIL.

The table lists this clonotype with a count of one. This chain uses TRBV3-1 with TRBJ2-2; possibly TRBD1 or TRBD2 for D (5 bases each). CDR1 and CDR2 (germline): LGHDT, YNNKEL (reference sequence). The length of the CDR3 is 15 residues. V was cut by 3 bases and J by 6 bases, with 14 bases left in between. CDR3 amino acids: CASSHGGPAAGELFF. The CDR3 DNA reads as TGTGCCAGCAGCCATGGGGGACCTGCGGCCGGGGAGCTGTTTTTT.